This T cell receptor (beta chain) appears in the sequencing data of a study of shared clonotypes between healthy human individuals. This clone was observed a single time. Here immunoSEQ multiplex PCR was the method, and the copy in TCRdb shows in-frame clones only, minus some. This sample has about 2.2 million clones, with 93% found just once. It was CD45RO-negative cells, positively selected for CCR7, that made up naive CD8 cells, with terminally differentiated effector memory CD45RA+ cells excluded. This sequence was found in a man younger than 30 in good health. Some clones in this sample may be carry-over from other donors' samples. Input material: naive CD8+ T cells from PBMCs.

The CDR3 region is CAWRSRGLEKLFF. CDR3 DNA sequence: TGTGCCTGGAGGTCCAGGGGGCTTGAAAAACTGTTTTTT. The V call is TRBV30, the J call TRBJ1-4; 8 bases match TRBD1. Losses at the gene ends were 3 bases for V and 7 bases for J; bases not matched to a gene: 4. Germline assignment: CDR1 GTSNPN and CDR2 SVGIG (reference sequence). The CDR3 runs 13 residues.